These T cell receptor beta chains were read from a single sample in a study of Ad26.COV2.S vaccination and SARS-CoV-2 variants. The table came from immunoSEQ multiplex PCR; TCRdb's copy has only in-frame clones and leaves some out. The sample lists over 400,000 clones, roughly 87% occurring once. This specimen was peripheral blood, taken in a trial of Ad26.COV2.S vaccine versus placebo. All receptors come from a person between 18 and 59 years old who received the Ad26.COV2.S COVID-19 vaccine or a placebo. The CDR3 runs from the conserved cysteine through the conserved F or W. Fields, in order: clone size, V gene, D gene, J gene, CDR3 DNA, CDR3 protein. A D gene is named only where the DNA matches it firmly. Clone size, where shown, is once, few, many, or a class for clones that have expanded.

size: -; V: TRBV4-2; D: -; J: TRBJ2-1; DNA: TGTGCCAGCAGCGGGGACACCCAATTACACTACAATGAGCAGTTCTTC; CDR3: CASSGDTQLHYNEQFF
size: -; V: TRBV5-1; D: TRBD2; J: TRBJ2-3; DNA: TGCGCCAGCAGCTGGTCTAGCGGGAGTTTTACGCAGTATTTT; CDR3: CASSWSSGSFTQYF
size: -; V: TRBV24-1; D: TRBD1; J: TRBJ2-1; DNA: TGTGCCACCAGCCCCACCCAGGGGGTCCCCTACAATGAGCAGTTCTTC; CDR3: CATSPTQGVPYNEQFF
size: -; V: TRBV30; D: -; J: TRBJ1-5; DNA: TGTGCCTGGAGTGGATCGGTCCCCCACCTCCAGCATTTT; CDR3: CAWSGSVPHLQHF
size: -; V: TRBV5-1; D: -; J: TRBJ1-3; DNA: TGCGCCAGCAGCTTGGCGGCAGTCTTTTCTGGAAACACCATATATTTT; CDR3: CASSLAAVFSGNTIYF
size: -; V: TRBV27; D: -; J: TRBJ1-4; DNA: TGTGCCAGCAGTTTATCTGGGACTCGGGAAAAACTGTTTTTT; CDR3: CASSLSGTREKLFF
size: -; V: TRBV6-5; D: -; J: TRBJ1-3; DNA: TGTGCCAGCAGTTACTCGAGCCGCAACACCATATATTTT; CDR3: CASSYSSRNTIYF
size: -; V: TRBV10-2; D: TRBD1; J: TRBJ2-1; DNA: TGCGCCAGCAGGACAGGGGGCGGGAATGAGCAGTTCTTC; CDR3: CASRTGGGNEQFF
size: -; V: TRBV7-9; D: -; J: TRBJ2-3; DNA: TGTGCCAGCAGCTTAAAATTGGAGTCCACAGATACGCAGTATTTT; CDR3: CASSLKLESTDTQYF
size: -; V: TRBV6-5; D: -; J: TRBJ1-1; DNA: TGTGCCAGCAGTTTGCCGGGGGGAGGCACTGAAGCTTTCTTT; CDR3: CASSLPGGGTEAFF
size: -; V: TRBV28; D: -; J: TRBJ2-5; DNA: TGTGCCAGCAGCCCCAGCAAGATCCAAGAGACCCAGTACTTC; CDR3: CASSPSKIQETQYF
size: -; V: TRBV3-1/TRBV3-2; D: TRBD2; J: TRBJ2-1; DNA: TGTGCCAGCAGCTGGGGACTAGTCGGTTATGAGCAGTTCTTC; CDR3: CASSWGLVGYEQFF
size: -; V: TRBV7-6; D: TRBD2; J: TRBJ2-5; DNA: TGTGCCAGCAGCTTCGCTAGGACTAGCGGGGTGGGGGAGACCCAGTACTTC; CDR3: CASSFARTSGVGETQYF
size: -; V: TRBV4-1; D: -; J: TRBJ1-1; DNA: TGCGCCAGCAGCCCCGGGACCATCGCTGAAGCTTTCTTT; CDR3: CASSPGTIAEAFF
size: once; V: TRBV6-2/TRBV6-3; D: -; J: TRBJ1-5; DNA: TGTGCCAGCAGTTACCCCCGCTTAGGGGATCAGCCCCAGCATTTT; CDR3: CASSYPRLGDQPQHF
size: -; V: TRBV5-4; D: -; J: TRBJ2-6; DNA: TGTGCCAGCAGCAGCACTAAGTCTGGGGCCAACGTCCTGACTTTC; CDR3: CASSSTKSGANVLTF
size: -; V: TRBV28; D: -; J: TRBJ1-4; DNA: TGTGCCAGCAGTCCCTTCCCCCCACTACAGGGCGCATGGGAAAAACTGTTTTTT; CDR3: CASSPFPPLQGAWEKLFF
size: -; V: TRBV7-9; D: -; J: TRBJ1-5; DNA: TGTGCCAGCAGCCAAGCGAACGGGGGCCAGCCCCAGCATTTT; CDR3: CASSQANGGQPQHF
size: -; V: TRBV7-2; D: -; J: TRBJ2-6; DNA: TGTGCCAGCAGCCTCCCCTCTGGGGCCAACGTCCTGACTTTC; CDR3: CASSLPSGANVLTF
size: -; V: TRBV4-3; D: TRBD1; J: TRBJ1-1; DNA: TGCGCCAGCAGCCAGACAGGGAGATACACTGAAGCTTTCTTT; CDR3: CASSQTGRYTEAFF
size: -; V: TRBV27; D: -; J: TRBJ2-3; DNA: TGTGCCAGCAGCCCCCAGCTTCCAGATACGCAGTATTTT; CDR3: CASSPQLPDTQYF
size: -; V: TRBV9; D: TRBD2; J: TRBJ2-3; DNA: TGTGCCAGCAGCGCGACTAGCGGGGGGTCCACAGATACGCAGTATTTT; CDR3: CASSATSGGSTDTQYF
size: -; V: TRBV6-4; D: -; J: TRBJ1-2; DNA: TGTGCCAGCAGTGATCGCTATGGCTACACCTTC; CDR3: CASSDRYGYTF
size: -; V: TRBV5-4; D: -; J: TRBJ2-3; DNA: TGTGCCAGCAGCTCAAGTCGTGATACGCAGTATTTT; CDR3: CASSSSRDTQYF
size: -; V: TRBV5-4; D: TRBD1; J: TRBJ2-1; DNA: TGTGCCAGCAGCTTCTGGGTAGGGGGCCTCTACAATGAGCAGTTCTTC; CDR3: CASSFWVGGLYNEQFF
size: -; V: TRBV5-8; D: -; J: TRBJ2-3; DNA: TGTGCCAGCAGCTCCCTCTCGGGGTCCACAGATACGCAGTATTTT; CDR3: CASSSLSGSTDTQYF
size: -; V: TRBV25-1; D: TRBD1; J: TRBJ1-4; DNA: TGTGCCAGCAGTGAATCCAGGGGGCAGAGTAATGAAAAACTGTTTTTT; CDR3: CASSESRGQSNEKLFF
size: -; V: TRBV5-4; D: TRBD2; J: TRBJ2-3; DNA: TGTGCCAGCAACCAGGGCGGGAGTTTGGATACGCAGTATTTT; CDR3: CASNQGGSLDTQYF
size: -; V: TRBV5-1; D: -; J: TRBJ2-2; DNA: TGCGCCAGCAGCTTGGCCGTAACCGGGTCCGGGGAGCTGTTTTTT; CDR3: CASSLAVTGSGELFF
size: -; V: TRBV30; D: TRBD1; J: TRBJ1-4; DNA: TGTGCCTGGACAGGGGGAGCTGAAAAACTGTTTTTT; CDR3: CAWTGGAEKLFF
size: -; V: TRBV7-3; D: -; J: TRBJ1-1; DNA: TGTGCCAGCAGCCGGGAGGCGAACACTGAAGCTTTCTTT; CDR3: CASSREANTEAFF
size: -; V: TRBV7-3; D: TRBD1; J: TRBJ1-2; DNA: TGTGCCAGCAGCTTAGGGCAGGGGGACGGCTACACCTTC; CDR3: CASSLGQGDGYTF
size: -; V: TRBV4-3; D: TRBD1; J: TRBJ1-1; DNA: TGCGCCAGCAGCCAAGACAGGGGGACTGAAGCTTTCTTT; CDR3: CASSQDRGTEAFF
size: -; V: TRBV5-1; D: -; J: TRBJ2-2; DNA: TGCGCCAGCAGCCCGGGGTACGGGGCCGGGGAGCTGTTTTTT; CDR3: CASSPGYGAGELFF
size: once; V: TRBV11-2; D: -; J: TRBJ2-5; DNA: TGTGCCAGCAGCAAGGGGTGGACACAACAAGAGACCCAGTACTTC; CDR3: CASSKGWTQQETQYF
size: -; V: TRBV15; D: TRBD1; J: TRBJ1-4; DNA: TGTGCCACCAGCAGAGCAACCGGGACAGGGCTCCTAACAACTAATGAAAAACTGTTTTTT; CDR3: CATSRATGTGLLTTNEKLFF
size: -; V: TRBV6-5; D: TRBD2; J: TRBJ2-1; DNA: TGTGCCACCTTAACGAGACTAGCACTGGGCAATGAGCAGTTCTTC; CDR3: CATLTRLALGNEQFF
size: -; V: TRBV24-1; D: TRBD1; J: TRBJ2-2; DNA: TGTGCCACCAGTGACGCCCGGGACAGTTTCCCCGGGGAGCTGTTTTTT; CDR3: CATSDARDSFPGELFF